This TCR beta chain was recorded in a study of T cell repertoires in cytomegalovirus infection. Study-level information: Researchers turned to recently identified HLA-C-restricted CMV epitopes as well as well-studied HLA-B-restricted ones. Both CMV infection and a matching HLA type were indicated by public TCR beta signatures.

This clonotype was recorded a few times. Its antigen is unknown. Study conclusions and caveats: CMV-specific HLA-C-restricted TCR beta clonotypes dominated the ex vivo response.

V gave up 0 bases and J gave up 11 bases, with 13 bases separating them. From germline, CDR1 is SGHTA and CDR2 FQGNSA. The CDR3 is made up of 13 amino acids. TCRdb called the reads again in MiXCR, with one record for every CDR3 protein. The repertoire consists of roughly 730,000 distinct CDR3 sequences, with around 31% occurring once and the leading ten covering approximately 18%. The sample was cultured PBMCs, taken from culture after CMV antigen stimulation. The sequence was collected from a human donor in good health (CMV status not recorded). Some clones in this sample may be carry-over from other donors' samples. This chain links TRBV7-2 with TRBJ1-1; a possible D gene is TRBD1 (6 bases). The CDR3 spells CASSLALGASAFF. CDR3 in DNA: TGTGCCAGCAGCTTAGCGTTGGGGGCAAGTGCTTTCTTT.